This T cell receptor beta chain was captured by sequencing in a study of Graves' ophthalmopathy and Graves' hyperthyroidism. This clonotype was seen at least ten times. CDR1 MNHEY and CDR2 SVGAGI come from the germline V gene. The CDR3 consists of 12 residues. With 7 bases clipped from V and 5 bases from J, the junction kept 3 bases outside the gene matches. The sequenced template was RNA, covering the TCR beta CDR3 region. First-round RT-PCR with HTBI primers preceded a second-round multiplex PCR. Via MiXCR, TCRdb re-called the multiplex PCR reads, giving one row per CDR3 protein. The sample shows some 1.1 million distinct CDR3 sequences, approximately 35% of them seen only once.

J is TRBJ2-7 and V is TRBV6-5; TRBD2 agrees at 9 bases. The clonotype comes from an adult man with Graves' hyperthyroidism. Sequencing used peripheral blood or thyroid tissue (not recorded which). The CDR3 DNA sequence: TGTGCCAGCAAGAGGACTAGCGACGAGCAGTACTTC. Translated: CASKRTSDEQYF.